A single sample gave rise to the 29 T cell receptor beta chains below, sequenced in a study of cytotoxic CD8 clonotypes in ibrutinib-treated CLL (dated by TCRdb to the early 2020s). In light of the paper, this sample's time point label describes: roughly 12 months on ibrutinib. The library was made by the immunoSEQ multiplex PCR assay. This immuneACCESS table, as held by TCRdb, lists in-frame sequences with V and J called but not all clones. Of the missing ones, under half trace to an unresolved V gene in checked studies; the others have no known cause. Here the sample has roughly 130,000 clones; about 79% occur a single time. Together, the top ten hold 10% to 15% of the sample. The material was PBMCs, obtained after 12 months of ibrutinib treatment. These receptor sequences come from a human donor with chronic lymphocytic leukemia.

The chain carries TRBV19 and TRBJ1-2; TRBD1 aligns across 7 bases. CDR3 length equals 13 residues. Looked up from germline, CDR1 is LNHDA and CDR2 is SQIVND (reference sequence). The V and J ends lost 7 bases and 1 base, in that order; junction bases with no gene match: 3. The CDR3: CASNRGLNYGYTF. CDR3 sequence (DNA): TGTGCCAGTAACAGGGGACTTAACTATGGCTACACCTTC.

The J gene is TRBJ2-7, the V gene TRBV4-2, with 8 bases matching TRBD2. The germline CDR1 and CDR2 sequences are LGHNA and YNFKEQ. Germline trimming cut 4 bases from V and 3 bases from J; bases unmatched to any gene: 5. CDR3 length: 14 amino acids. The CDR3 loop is CASSLSGENYEQYF. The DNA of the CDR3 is TGTGCCAGCAGCCTTAGCGGGGAAAACTACGAGCAGTACTTC.

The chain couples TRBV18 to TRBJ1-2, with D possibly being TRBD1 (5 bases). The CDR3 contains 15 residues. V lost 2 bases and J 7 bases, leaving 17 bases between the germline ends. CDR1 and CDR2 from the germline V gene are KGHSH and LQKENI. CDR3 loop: CASSPSSGMSFGYTF. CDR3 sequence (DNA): TGTGCCAGCTCACCAAGTTCAGGGATGAGCTTTGGCTACACCTTC.

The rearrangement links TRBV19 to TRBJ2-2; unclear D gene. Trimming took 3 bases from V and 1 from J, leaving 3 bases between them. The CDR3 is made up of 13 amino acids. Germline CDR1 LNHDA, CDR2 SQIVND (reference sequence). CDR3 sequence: CASSIVNTGELFF. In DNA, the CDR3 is TGTGCCAGTAGTATTGTGAACACCGGGGAGCTGTTTTTT.

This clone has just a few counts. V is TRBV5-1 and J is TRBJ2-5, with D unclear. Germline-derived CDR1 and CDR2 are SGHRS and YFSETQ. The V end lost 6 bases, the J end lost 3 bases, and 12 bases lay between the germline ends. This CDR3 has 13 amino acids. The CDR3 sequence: CASTHGTEETQYF. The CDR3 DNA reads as TGCGCCAGCACCCACGGCACCGAAGAGACCCAGTACTTC.

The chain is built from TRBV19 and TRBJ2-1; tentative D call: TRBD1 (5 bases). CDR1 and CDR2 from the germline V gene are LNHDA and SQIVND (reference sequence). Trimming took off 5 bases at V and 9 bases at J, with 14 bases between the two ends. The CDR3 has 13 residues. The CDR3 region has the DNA TGTGCCAGTAGTCCAACAGGAAGAAGTGAGCAGTTCTTC. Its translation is CASSPTGRSEQFF.

The CDR3 here is CASSKAGINYGYTF. CDR3 bases: TGTGCCAGTAGTAAGGCGGGGATAAACTATGGCTACACCTTC. The chain is built from TRBV19 and TRBJ1-2; D is unclear. The CDR3 extends over 14 amino acids. Germline CDR1 is LNHDA and CDR2 is SQIVND (reference sequence). V lost 4 bases to trimming and J lost 2 bases, with 11 bases between them.

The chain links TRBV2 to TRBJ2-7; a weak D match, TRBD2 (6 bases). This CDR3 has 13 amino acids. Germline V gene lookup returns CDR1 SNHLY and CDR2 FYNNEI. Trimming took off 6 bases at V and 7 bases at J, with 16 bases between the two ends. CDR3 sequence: CASSPSGSGEQYF. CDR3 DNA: TGTGCCAGCAGCCCTTCGGGTAGCGGTGAGCAGTACTTC.

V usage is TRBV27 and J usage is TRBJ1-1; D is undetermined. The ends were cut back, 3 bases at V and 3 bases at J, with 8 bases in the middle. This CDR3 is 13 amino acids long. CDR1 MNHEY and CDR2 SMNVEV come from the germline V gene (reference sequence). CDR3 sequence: CASSFLSDTEAFF. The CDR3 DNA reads TGTGCCAGCAGTTTTCTTTCGGACACTGAAGCTTTCTTT.

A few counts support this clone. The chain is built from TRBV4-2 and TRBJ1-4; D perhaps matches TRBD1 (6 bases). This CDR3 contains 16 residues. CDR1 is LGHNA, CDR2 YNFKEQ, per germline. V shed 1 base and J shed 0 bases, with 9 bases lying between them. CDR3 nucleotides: TGTGCCAGCAGCCAAGTAGACAGGTCAACTAATGAAAAACTGTTTTTT. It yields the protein CASSQVDRSTNEKLFF.

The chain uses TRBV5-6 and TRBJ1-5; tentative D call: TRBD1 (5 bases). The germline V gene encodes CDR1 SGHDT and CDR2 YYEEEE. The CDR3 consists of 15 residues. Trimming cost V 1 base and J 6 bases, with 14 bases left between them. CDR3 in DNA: TGTGCCAGCAGCTTGAGTAGGGGAATCGGTCAGCCCCAGCATTTT. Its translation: CASSLSRGIGQPQHF. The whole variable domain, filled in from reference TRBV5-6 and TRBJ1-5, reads DAGVTQSPTHLIKTRGQQVTLRCSPKSGHDTVSWYQQALGQGPQFIFQYYEEEERQRGNFPDRFSGHQFPNYSSELNVNALLLGDSALYLCASSLSRGIGQPQHFGDGTRLSIL.

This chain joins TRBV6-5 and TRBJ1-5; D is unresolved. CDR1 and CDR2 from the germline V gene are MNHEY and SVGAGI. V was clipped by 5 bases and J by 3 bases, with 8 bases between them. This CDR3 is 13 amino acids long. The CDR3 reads CASSTRSNQPQHF. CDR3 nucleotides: TGTGCCAGCAGTACCCGTTCCAATCAGCCCCAGCATTTT.

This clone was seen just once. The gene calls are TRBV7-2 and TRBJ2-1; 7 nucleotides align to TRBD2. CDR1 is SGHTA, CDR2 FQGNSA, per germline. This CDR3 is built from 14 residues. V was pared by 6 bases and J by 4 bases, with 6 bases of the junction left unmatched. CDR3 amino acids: CASRSLADYNEQFF. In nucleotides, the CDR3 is TGTGCCAGCAGGAGTCTAGCGGATTACAATGAGCAGTTCTTC.

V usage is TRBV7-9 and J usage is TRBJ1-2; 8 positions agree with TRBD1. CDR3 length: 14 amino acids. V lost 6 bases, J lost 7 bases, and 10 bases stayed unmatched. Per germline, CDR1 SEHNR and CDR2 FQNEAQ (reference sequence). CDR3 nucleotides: TGTGCCAGCAGTAACCACGGGACAGGATCTGGCTACACCTTC. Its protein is CASSNHGTGSGYTF. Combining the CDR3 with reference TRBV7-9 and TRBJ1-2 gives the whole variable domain DTGVSQNPRHKITKRGQNVTFRCDPISEHNRLYWYRQTLGQGPEFLTYFQNEAQLEKSRLLSDRFSAERPKGSFSTLEIQRTEQGDSAMYLCASSNHGTGSGYTFGSGTRLTVV.

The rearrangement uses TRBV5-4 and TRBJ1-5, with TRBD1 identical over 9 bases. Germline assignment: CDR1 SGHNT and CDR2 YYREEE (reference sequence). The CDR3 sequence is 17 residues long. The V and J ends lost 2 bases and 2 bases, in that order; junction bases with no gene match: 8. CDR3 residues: CASSLSTGGGGNQPQHF. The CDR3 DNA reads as TGTGCCAGCAGCTTAAGTACAGGGGGCGGCGGCAATCAGCCCCAGCATTTT. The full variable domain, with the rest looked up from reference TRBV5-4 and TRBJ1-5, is ETGVTQSPTHLIKTRGQQVTLRCSSQSGHNTVSWYQQALGQGPQFIFQYYREEENGRGNFPPRFSGLQFPNYSSELNVNALELDDSALYLCASSLSTGGGGNQPQHFGDGTRLSIL.

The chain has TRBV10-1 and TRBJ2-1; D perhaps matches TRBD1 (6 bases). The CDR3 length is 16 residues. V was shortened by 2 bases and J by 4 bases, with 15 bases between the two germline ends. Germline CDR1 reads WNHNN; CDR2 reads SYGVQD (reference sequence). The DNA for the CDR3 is TGCGCCAGCAGTGAGATCCGGGACACAGTGTACAATGAGCAGTTCTTC. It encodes CASSEIRDTVYNEQFF.

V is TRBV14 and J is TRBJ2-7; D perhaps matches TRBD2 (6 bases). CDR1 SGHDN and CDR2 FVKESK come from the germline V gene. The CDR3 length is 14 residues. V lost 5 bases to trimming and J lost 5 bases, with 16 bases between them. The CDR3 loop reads CASSKSGRRDEQYF. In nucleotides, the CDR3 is TGTGCCAGCAGCAAAAGTGGGCGGAGGGACGAGCAGTACTTC. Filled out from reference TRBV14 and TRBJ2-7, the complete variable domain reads EAGVTQFPSHSVIEKGQTVTLRCDPISGHDNLYWYRRVMGKEIKFLLHFVKESKQDESGMPNNRFLAERTGGTYSTLKVQPAELEDSGVYFCASSKSGRRDEQYFGPGTRLTVT.

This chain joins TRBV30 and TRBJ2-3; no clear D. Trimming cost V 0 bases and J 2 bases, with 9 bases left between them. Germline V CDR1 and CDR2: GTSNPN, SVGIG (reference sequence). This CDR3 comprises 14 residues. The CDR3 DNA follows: TGTGCCTGGAGTGTGGGCACAGACACAGATACGCAGTATTTT. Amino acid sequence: CAWSVGTDTDTQYF.

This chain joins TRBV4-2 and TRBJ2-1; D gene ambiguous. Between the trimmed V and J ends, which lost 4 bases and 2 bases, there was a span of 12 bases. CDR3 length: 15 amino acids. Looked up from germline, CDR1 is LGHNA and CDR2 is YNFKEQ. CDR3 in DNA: TGTGCCAGCAGCCGAAGGACCGCACCCTACAATGAGCAGTTCTTC. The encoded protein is CASSRRTAPYNEQFF.

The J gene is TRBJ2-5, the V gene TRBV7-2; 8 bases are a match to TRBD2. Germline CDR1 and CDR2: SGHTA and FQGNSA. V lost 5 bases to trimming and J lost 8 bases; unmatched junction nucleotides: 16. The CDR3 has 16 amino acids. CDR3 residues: CASSPTSGRPSGTQYF. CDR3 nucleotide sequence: TGTGCCAGCAGCCCTACTAGCGGCCGTCCGTCTGGAACCCAGTACTTC.

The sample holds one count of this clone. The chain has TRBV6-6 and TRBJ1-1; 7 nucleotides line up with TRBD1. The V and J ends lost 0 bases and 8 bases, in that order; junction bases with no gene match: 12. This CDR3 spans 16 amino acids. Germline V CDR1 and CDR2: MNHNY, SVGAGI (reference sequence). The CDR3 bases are TGTGCCAGCAGTTACTCGGAGACAGGGCCACCCATAGAAGCTTTCTTT. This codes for CASSYSETGPPIEAFF.

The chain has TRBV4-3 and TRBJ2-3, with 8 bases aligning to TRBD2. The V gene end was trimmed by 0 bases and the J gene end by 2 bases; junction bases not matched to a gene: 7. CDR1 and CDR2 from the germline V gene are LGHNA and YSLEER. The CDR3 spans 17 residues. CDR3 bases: TGCGCCAGCAGCCAAGATAGGTTAGCGGGGCCCACAGATACGCAGTATTTT. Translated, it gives CASSQDRLAGPTDTQYF.

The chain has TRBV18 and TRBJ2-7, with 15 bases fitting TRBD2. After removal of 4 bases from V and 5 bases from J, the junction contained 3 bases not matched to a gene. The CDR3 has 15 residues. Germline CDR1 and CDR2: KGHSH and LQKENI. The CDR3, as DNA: TGTGCCAGCTCACAGGGACTAGCGGGAGGCGACGAGCAGTACTTC. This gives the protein CASSQGLAGGDEQYF.

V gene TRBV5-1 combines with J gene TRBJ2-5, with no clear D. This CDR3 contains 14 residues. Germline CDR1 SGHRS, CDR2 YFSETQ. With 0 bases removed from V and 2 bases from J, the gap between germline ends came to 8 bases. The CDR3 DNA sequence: TGCGCCAGCAGCTTGGGTTCTTATCAAGAGACCCAGTACTTC. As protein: CASSLGSYQETQYF.

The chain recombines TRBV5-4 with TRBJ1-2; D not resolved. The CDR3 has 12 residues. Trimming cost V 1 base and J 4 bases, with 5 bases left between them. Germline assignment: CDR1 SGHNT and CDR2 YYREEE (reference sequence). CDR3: CASSLRIYGYTF. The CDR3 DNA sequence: TGTGCCAGCAGCTTGAGGATCTATGGCTACACCTTC.

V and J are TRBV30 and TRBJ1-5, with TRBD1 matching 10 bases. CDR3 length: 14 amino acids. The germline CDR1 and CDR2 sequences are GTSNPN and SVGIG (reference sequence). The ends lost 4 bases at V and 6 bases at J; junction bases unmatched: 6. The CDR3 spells CAWNGQGGGQPQHF. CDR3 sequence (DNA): TGTGCCTGGAACGGACAGGGGGGAGGTCAGCCCCAGCATTTT. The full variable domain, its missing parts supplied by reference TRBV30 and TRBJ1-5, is SQTIHQWPATLVQPVGSPLSLECTVEGTSNPNLYWYRQAAGRGLQLLFYSVGIGQISSEVPQNLSASRPQDRQFILSSKKLLLSDSGFYLCAWNGQGGGQPQHFGDGTRLSIL.

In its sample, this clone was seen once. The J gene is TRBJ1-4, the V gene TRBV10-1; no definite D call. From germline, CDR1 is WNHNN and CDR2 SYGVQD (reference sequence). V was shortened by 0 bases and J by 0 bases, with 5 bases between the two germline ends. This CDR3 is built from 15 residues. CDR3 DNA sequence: TGCGCCAGCAGTGAGTCGACGGCAACTAATGAAAAACTGTTTTTT. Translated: CASSESTATNEKLFF.

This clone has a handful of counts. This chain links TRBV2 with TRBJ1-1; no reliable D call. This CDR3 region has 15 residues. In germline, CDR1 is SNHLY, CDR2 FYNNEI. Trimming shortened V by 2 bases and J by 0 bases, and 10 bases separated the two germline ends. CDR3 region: CASSEITSLNTEAFF. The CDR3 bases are TGTGCCAGCAGTGAAATCACCTCCTTGAACACTGAAGCTTTCTTT.

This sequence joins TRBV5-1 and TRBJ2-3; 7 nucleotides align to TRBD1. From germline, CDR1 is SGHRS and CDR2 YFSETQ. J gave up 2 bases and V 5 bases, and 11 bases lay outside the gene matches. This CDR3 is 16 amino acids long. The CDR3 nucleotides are TGCGCCAGCAGGCGACAGGGAACACCCCTCACAGATACGCAGTATTTT. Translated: CASRRQGTPLTDTQYF.